This is a list of T cell receptor beta chains from one sample in a study of CD8 T cells in Susac syndrome. TCRdb re-called the immunoSEQ multiplex PCR reads through MiXCR, storing one row per CDR3 protein. Among a few hundred thousand distinct CDR3 sequences, approximately 89% were seen once, and the ten largest hold roughly 0.1%. Material for sequencing was CD8+ T cells from PBMCs. The receptors here all came from a human donor with multiple sclerosis. Each CDR3 is given without its conserved first and last residue.

j_gene: TRBJ1-6
v_gene: TRBV27
CDR3aa: ASSHTGLPLH

j_gene: TRBJ1-6
v_gene: TRBV4-1
CDR3aa: ASSQNEPGLGNSPLH

j_gene: TRBJ2-4
v_gene: TRBV27
CDR3aa: ASSLGGEDIQY

j_gene: TRBJ2-1
v_gene: TRBV14
CDR3aa: ASSQEGSANEQF

j_gene: TRBJ2-5
v_gene: TRBV7-6
CDR3aa: ASSARESAGTQY

j_gene: TRBJ2-7
v_gene: TRBV30
CDR3aa: AWSGAGGAYEQY

j_gene: TRBJ2-5
v_gene: TRBV19
CDR3aa: ASSIETDWGETQY

j_gene: TRBJ2-3
v_gene: TRBV9
CDR3aa: ASGTASGITDTQY

j_gene: TRBJ2-5
v_gene: TRBV11-2
CDR3aa: ASSSLTSDPQETQY

j_gene: TRBJ2-7
v_gene: TRBV10-3
CDR3aa: AISEILLAGGPLRYEQY

j_gene: TRBJ2-7
v_gene: TRBV27
CDR3aa: ANSLAVGQTYEQY

j_gene: TRBJ2-1
v_gene: TRBV4-1
CDR3aa: ASSQGRGLNEQF

j_gene: TRBJ2-1
v_gene: TRBV5-6
CDR3aa: ASSLMVAGGIIDEQF

j_gene: TRBJ2-3
v_gene: TRBV18
CDR3aa: ASSPPDFESTDTQY

j_gene: TRBJ2-7
v_gene: TRBV29-1
CDR3aa: SVVEDGSYEQY

j_gene: TRBJ2-1
v_gene: TRBV5-1
CDR3aa: ASSLDQSAMKQF

j_gene: TRBJ2-1
v_gene: TRBV13
CDR3aa: ASSLQRGGLVEQF

j_gene: TRBJ1-1
v_gene: TRBV12-3/TRBV12-4
CDR3aa: ASSLNGEAF

j_gene: TRBJ2-1
v_gene: TRBV6-5
CDR3aa: ASSPGTSGNEQF

j_gene: TRBJ2-2
v_gene: TRBV9
CDR3aa: ASSVGDPGGVYDTGELF

j_gene: TRBJ1-1
v_gene: TRBV3-1
CDR3aa: ASIGRGPKTAF

j_gene: TRBJ1-1
v_gene: TRBV5-6
CDR3aa: ASSLDVGYTEAF

j_gene: TRBJ1-1
v_gene: TRBV12-3/TRBV12-4
CDR3aa: ATSQTLNTEAF

j_gene: TRBJ1-2
v_gene: TRBV5-4
CDR3aa: ASSSELGTEDSYGYT

j_gene: TRBJ1-1
v_gene: TRBV12-3/TRBV12-4
CDR3aa: ASSDSNPVGTEAF

j_gene: TRBJ2-7
v_gene: TRBV11-2
CDR3aa: ASRGQTSGGTYEQY

j_gene: TRBJ1-2
v_gene: TRBV4-1
CDR3aa: ASSQGGSGPYGYT

j_gene: TRBJ2-7
v_gene: TRBV12-3/TRBV12-4
CDR3aa: ASRRELAGSYEQY

j_gene: TRBJ2-5
v_gene: TRBV7-9
CDR3aa: ASSTGQGGGETQY

j_gene: TRBJ2-7
v_gene: TRBV27
CDR3aa: ASSLDPAGEYEQY

j_gene: TRBJ2-6
v_gene: TRBV11-2
CDR3aa: ASSLDQIWESNSGANVLT

j_gene: TRBJ2-7
v_gene: TRBV4-1
CDR3aa: ASSQLAVGRYEQY

j_gene: TRBJ2-7
v_gene: TRBV29-1
CDR3aa: SVVGSDSISYEQY

j_gene: TRBJ1-2
v_gene: TRBV7-9
CDR3aa: ASSPDWGANYGYT

j_gene: TRBJ2-7
v_gene: TRBV27
CDR3aa: ASSVGTGSGIYEQY

j_gene: TRBJ2-3
v_gene: TRBV6-2/TRBV6-3
CDR3aa: ASSSRQGPDTQY

j_gene: TRBJ2-7
v_gene: TRBV4-1
CDR3aa: ASSHSPSNWGDYEQY

j_gene: TRBJ1-1
v_gene: TRBV14
CDR3aa: ASSQVDSLTREAF

j_gene: TRBJ1-1
v_gene: TRBV5-4
CDR3aa: ASSPNGAEAF

j_gene: TRBJ1-1
v_gene: TRBV4-1
CDR3aa: ASSQLKESPEAF

j_gene: TRBJ2-3
v_gene: TRBV27
CDR3aa: ASSLKGSDTQY

j_gene: TRBJ2-3
v_gene: TRBV4-1
CDR3aa: ASGTPGEDTQY

j_gene: TRBJ2-7
v_gene: TRBV27
CDR3aa: VLRGLQDEQY

j_gene: TRBJ1-1
v_gene: TRBV6-5
CDR3aa: ASRRDNLDTEAF

j_gene: TRBJ2-1
v_gene: TRBV3-1
CDR3aa: ASSQYREVSYNEQF

j_gene: TRBJ1-2
v_gene: TRBV18
CDR3aa: ASSPPGWEDYGYT

j_gene: TRBJ2-7
v_gene: TRBV20-1
CDR3aa: SARWTYEQY

j_gene: TRBJ1-1
v_gene: TRBV10-3
CDR3aa: AVKGATNTEAF

j_gene: TRBJ1-1
v_gene: TRBV27
CDR3aa: ASSLSLDRINTEAF

j_gene: TRBJ1-5
v_gene: TRBV6-1
CDR3aa: ASSEKDFDWAQPQH

j_gene: TRBJ2-7
v_gene: TRBV9
CDR3aa: ASSGRTDPYEQY

j_gene: TRBJ1-6
v_gene: TRBV5-1
CDR3aa: ASRPPGGIDSPLH

j_gene: TRBJ2-3
v_gene: TRBV11-2
CDR3aa: ASSWTLGDRTDTQY

j_gene: TRBJ2-7
v_gene: TRBV7-8
CDR3aa: ASSPRMQYEQY

j_gene: TRBJ2-7
v_gene: TRBV11-2
CDR3aa: ASSLVTSGQVYEQY

j_gene: TRBJ1-1
v_gene: TRBV29-1
CDR3aa: SGSQGYTEAF

j_gene: TRBJ2-3
v_gene: TRBV28
CDR3aa: ASSLLLHRLAGGPHRSTDTQY